Listed below are T cell receptor beta chains from one sample, sequenced in a study of blood T cell repertoires in COVID-19. Generated by immunoSEQ multiplex PCR, the TCRdb table keeps only in-frame clones and is missing some. Of 380,000 or so clones in the sample, roughly 90% are singletons; the top ten hold around 0.97%. Sequencing input: PBMCs or T cells enriched from blood (not recorded which). The receptors were sampled from a woman aged 30 to 39 with acute COVID-19. CDR3s include the opening cysteine and the closing phenylalanine or tryptophan. Fields, in order: J gene, clone size, D gene, V gene, CDR3 DNA, CDR3 protein. The D gene is left open where the match is weak. Not all rows give a size; the values are once, few, many and, for expanded clones, a class.

TRBJ2-1	NA	NA	TRBV7-3	TGTGCCAGCAGCTTACTCCCGGACAGCTCCTACAATGAGCAGTTCTTC	CASSLLPDSSYNEQFF
TRBJ1-6	NA	NA	TRBV12-3/TRBV12-4	TGTGCCAGCAGTTTGGGGGGGGATTCACCCCTCCACTTT	CASSLGGDSPLHF
TRBJ1-4	NA	NA	TRBV30	TGTGCCTGGAGGGGTCCGGTAGAGGGTGAAAAACTGTTTTTT	CAWRGPVEGEKLFF
TRBJ1-2	NA	NA	TRBV30	TGTGCCTGGAGTGTACGAGGTCAGAGGAACTATGGCTACACCTTC	CAWSVRGQRNYGYTF
TRBJ2-7	NA	NA	TRBV6-5	TGTGCCAGCAGTCCAGGATCGGCGGGATTCAGGATTCAGTACTTC	CASSPGSAGFRIQYF
TRBJ1-1	once	NA	TRBV29-1	TGCAGCGCCCTCGCCGGGACATTGAACACTGAAGCTTTCTTT	CSALAGTLNTEAFF
TRBJ1-6	NA	NA	TRBV7-9	TGTGCCAGCAGCCAGGGTGATAATTCACCCCTCCACTTT	CASSQGDNSPLHF
TRBJ2-3	once	NA	TRBV4-3	TGCGCCAGCAGCCAAGATCTCCTCGGACGGGGCTTATCGGGGGACACAGATACGCAGTATTTT	CASSQDLLGRGLSGDTDTQYF
TRBJ2-7	NA	NA	TRBV10-3	TGTGCCATCAGTGAGTCCATGGACAGATACTACGAGCAGTACTTC	CAISESMDRYYEQYF
TRBJ1-4	few	TRBD1	TRBV7-9	TGTGCCAGCAGCTCTTACACAGGGGGTGAAAAACTGTTTTTT	CASSSYTGGEKLFF
TRBJ2-7	NA	NA	TRBV6-2/TRBV6-3	TGTGCCAGCAGTATAAACAGGGACGAGCAGTACTTC	CASSINRDEQYF
TRBJ2-3	NA	TRBD1	TRBV3-1/TRBV3-2	TGTGCCAGCAGCCCCCGGGACAGAAGAACAGATACGCAGTATTTT	CASSPRDRRTDTQYF
TRBJ2-2	NA	TRBD2	TRBV24-1	TGTGCCACCAGTGAGGTACTAGCGGGAGGTTACACCGGGGAGCTGTTTTTT	CATSEVLAGGYTGELFF
TRBJ1-1	many	NA	TRBV2	TGTGCCAGCAGTCCTAATACTGAAGCTTTCTTT	CASSPNTEAFF
TRBJ1-2	NA	NA	TRBV10-3	TGTGCCATCAGTGAGTTCCGGGGTGCTAACTATGGCTACACCTTC	CAISEFRGANYGYTF
TRBJ2-4	NA	NA	TRBV7-2	TGTGCCAGCAGCCCGACGCGGACAGAAAACATTCAGTACTTC	CASSPTRTENIQYF
TRBJ2-2	once	TRBD2	TRBV3-1/TRBV3-2	TGTGCCAGCAGCCAAGTCAGCGGGGGGGCTCGGACCGGGGAGCTGTTTTTT	CASSQVSGGARTGELFF